This T cell receptor (beta chain) emerged from a study of T cell responses to AZD1222 COVID-19 vaccine. With respect to this clone: Its antigen is undetermined.

Study-wide points: Regions left unmutated in variants are reportedly the target of nearly half of spike-specific TCRs. It was only after the peak T cell response that any repertoires were sampled. White British ancestry dominated among donors, who included more females, and clonal diversity was possibly underestimated. The CD4 TCRs associated with vaccination extended across spike and predominated at 160-218 and 743-854.

V shed 4 bases, J shed 0 bases, and the junction held 6 bases outside the gene matches. The CDR3 has 15 residues. CDR1 and CDR2 from the germline V gene are SGHRS and YFSETQ. Assay: immunoSEQ multiplex PCR; the TCRdb copy retains only in-frame clones and omits some. The repertoire holds about 180,000 clones, with about nine tenths as singletons. This TCR came from an adult who received the MenACWY meningococcal vaccine as a control. The sample was peripheral blood, taken 28 days after the second dose of the MenACWY control vaccine. The gene calls are TRBV5-1 and TRBJ1-1, with TRBD1 identical over 7 bases. The CDR3 region is CASSAKGQLNTEAFF. Written as DNA, the CDR3 is TGCGCCAGCAGCGCCAAGGGACAGTTGAACACTGAAGCTTTCTTT.